This T cell receptor (beta chain) appears in the sequencing data of a study of T-cell reconstitution after alpha-beta-depleted transplantation in children. The CDR3 runs 13 residues. Trimming removed 0 bases from V and 7 bases from J, with 8 bases in between. Germline values: CDR1 SGHRS, CDR2 YFSETQ. During its preparation, the TCRbeta library received unique molecular identifiers. One entry per CDR3 protein results from TCRdb running MiXCR on the PCR reads. The data show some 450,000 distinct CDR3 sequences, around 46% seen once. Sequencing was performed on PBMCs, taken before TCRalphabeta/CD19-depleted stem cell transplant. The receptor's source is a girl aged 2 to 9 with aplastic anemia, due to receive a stem cell transplant. The V gene is TRBV5-1, the J gene TRBJ2-1; D not resolved. CDR3 nucleotide sequence: TGCGCCAGCAGCTTGGACGGCTGGAATGAGCAGTTCTTC. As protein: CASSLDGWNEQFF.